The rows below give T cell receptor beta chains drawn from one sample of a study of naive and memory T cell subsets. From the UMI-ligation and nested PCR reads, TCRdb called clonotypes with MiXCR, one entry per CDR3 protein. The sample carries 120,000 to 150,000 distinct CDR3 sequences, 22% recorded once. Sequencing was carried out using naive CD4+ T cells from blood. All receptors derive from a human donor in good health. The CDR3 runs from the conserved cysteine through the conserved F or W. The D gene is left open where the match is weak. Clone size appears in some rows only: once, few, many, or a class for an expanded clone.

j_call	d_call	clone_size	v_call	cdr3_aa	cdr3_nt
TRBJ2-7	TRBD1	.	TRBV20-1	CSAREGTGNYEQYF	TGCAGTGCTCGAGAAGGGACAGGAAACTACGAGCAGTACTTC
TRBJ1-1	.	.	TRBV5-1	CASSDGVGGAFF	TGCGCCAGCAGCGATGGGGTTGGGGGAGCTTTCTTT
TRBJ2-7	TRBD1	many	TRBV20-1	CSASGTGNSYEQYF	TGCAGTGCTAGCGGGACAGGGAACTCCTACGAGCAGTACTTC
TRBJ2-1	.	few	TRBV6-5	CASSYYGYDVQFF	TGTGCCAGCAGTTACTACGGTTACGATGTTCAGTTCTTC
TRBJ2-7	TRBD2	.	TRBV19	CATGGLSYEQYF	TGTGCCACCGGGGGGTTAAGCTACGAGCAGTACTTC
TRBJ2-2	TRBD1	few	TRBV7-2	CASSTQGELRTGELFF	TGTGCCAGCAGCACACAGGGGGAATTAAGAACCGGGGAGCTGTTTTTT
TRBJ1-5	TRBD1	.	TRBV6-1	CASRGTGFDQPQHF	TGTGCCAGCAGGGGGACAGGGTTTGATCAGCCCCAGCATTTT
TRBJ2-1	.	few	TRBV5-1	CASSLPGNEQFF	TGCGCCAGCAGCTTGCCCGGTAATGAGCAGTTCTTC
TRBJ2-7	TRBD2	few	TRBV7-2	CASSKAGGRAYEQYF	TGTGCCAGCAGCAAAGCGGGCGGGAGGGCCTACGAGCAGTACTTC
TRBJ2-3	TRBD2	.	TRBV6-6	CASSSPGIAGPTDTQYF	TGTGCCAGCAGTTCTCCGGGGATAGCGGGACCCACAGATACGCAGTATTTT
TRBJ1-5	TRBD1	.	TRBV5-1	CASSPGGQVNQPQHF	TGCGCCAGCAGCCCAGGAGGACAGGTGAATCAGCCCCAGCATTTT
TRBJ1-3	.	.	TRBV9	CASSTTTGTGNTIYF	TGTGCCAGCAGCACGACTACAGGGACAGGAAACACCATATATTTT
TRBJ1-1	.	.	TRBV27	CASSLNRANTEAFF	TGTGCCAGCAGTTTGAACAGGGCGAACACTGAAGCTTTCTTT
TRBJ1-4	.	.	TRBV9	CASSESLGRPFLREKLFF	TGTGCCAGCAGCGAGTCGTTGGGACGGCCCTTTCTTCGAGAAAAACTGTTTTTT
TRBJ2-1	.	few	TRBV28	CASRTQRSVGSYNEQFF	TGTGCCAGCAGAACACAACGATCCGTGGGCTCCTACAATGAGCAGTTCTTC
TRBJ2-7	TRBD1	.	TRBV24-1	CATSDPGQMGKTEQYF	TGTGCCACCAGTGACCCGGGACAGATGGGGAAGACCGAGCAGTACTTC
TRBJ2-5	.	many	TRBV14	CASSQQETQYF	TGTGCCAGCAGCCAGCAAGAGACCCAGTACTTC
TRBJ2-5	.	.	TRBV4-3	CASSQERLQETQYF	TGCGCCAGCAGCCAAGAAAGGCTCCAAGAGACCCAGTACTTC
TRBJ2-2	.	many	TRBV19	CASLGLNTGELFF	TGTGCCAGTCTTGGACTGAACACCGGGGAGCTGTTTTTT
TRBJ1-4	.	.	TRBV7-6	CASSSSKEISQKLFF	TGTGCCAGCAGCTCCTCGAAGGAAATAAGTCAAAAACTGTTTTTT
TRBJ2-6	.	.	TRBV7-3	CASSPKLGGNSGANVLTF	TGTGCCAGCAGCCCCAAGTTAGGGGGTAACTCTGGGGCCAACGTCCTGACTTTC
TRBJ2-1	.	.	TRBV6-5	CASSNLLFPTEQFF	TGTGCCAGCAGTAACCTACTCTTCCCTACAGAGCAGTTCTTC
TRBJ1-5	.	.	TRBV6-6	CASTFDGTRDQPQHF	TGTGCCAGCACATTCGACGGGACGAGGGATCAGCCCCAGCATTTT
TRBJ2-3	TRBD1	few	TRBV12-3/TRBV12-4	CASSSDRGPTDTQYF	TGTGCCAGCAGTTCCGACAGGGGGCCCACAGATACGCAGTATTTT
TRBJ2-7	TRBD1	.	TRBV28	CASSFGTGEYEQYF	TGTGCCAGCAGTTTTGGGACAGGGGAGTACGAGCAGTACTTC
TRBJ2-4	.	few	TRBV6-6	CASSSLDGVNF	TGTGCCAGCAGCTCTTTGGACGGCGTTAACTTC
TRBJ2-3	TRBD2	few	TRBV20-1	CSAREPGLAGGRDTQYF	TGCAGTGCTAGAGAACCGGGACTAGCGGGAGGAAGAGATACGCAGTATTTT
TRBJ2-1	TRBD2	many	TRBV25-1	CASSVSGSNNEQFF	TGTGCCAGCAGTGTAAGCGGGAGCAACAATGAGCAGTTCTTC
TRBJ2-3	TRBD2	few	TRBV5-6	CASSLLWGGADTQYF	TGTGCCAGCAGCTTGTTGTGGGGAGGGGCAGATACGCAGTATTTT
TRBJ1-2	.	few	TRBV11-2	CASSSRARSFTGYTF	TGTGCCAGCAGCTCCCGGGCCAGAAGTTTTACCGGCTACACCTTC
TRBJ2-4	TRBD1	many	TRBV20-1	CSASDRENIQYF	TGCAGTGCTTCCGACAGGGAGAACATTCAGTACTTC
TRBJ1-5	TRBD1	.	TRBV20-1	CSASEQGRNQPQHF	TGCAGTGCTAGTGAACAGGGGCGGAATCAGCCCCAGCATTTT
TRBJ2-1	TRBD2	many	TRBV19	CASSRGLAGVITNEQFF	TGTGCCAGTAGTCGAGGGCTAGCGGGAGTAATCACCAATGAGCAGTTCTTC
TRBJ2-7	.	.	TRBV6-5	CASRRPGAYEQYF	TGTGCCAGCAGAAGACCAGGGGCCTACGAGCAGTACTTC
TRBJ1-5	.	few	TRBV20-1	CSARVTLGRGQPQHF	TGCAGTGCTAGAGTCACACTCGGACGGGGTCAGCCCCAGCATTTT
TRBJ2-3	TRBD2	.	TRBV7-2	CASSTYSGGGTDTQYF	TGTGCCAGCAGCACTTATAGCGGGGGTGGCACAGATACGCAGTATTTT
TRBJ1-1	.	.	TRBV29-1	CSVEGPGSGTSRENTEAFF	TGCAGCGTTGAAGGACCAGGATCCGGGACATCACGAGAGAACACTGAAGCTTTCTTT
TRBJ2-3	.	.	TRBV6-1	CASIRGRTDTQYF	TGTGCCAGCATACGGGGTCGCACAGATACGCAGTATTTT
TRBJ1-4	.	few	TRBV28	CASSLKQGRKLFF	TGTGCCAGCAGTCTCAAGCAGGGGCGGAAACTGTTTTTT
TRBJ2-1	.	many	TRBV28	CASSLYNEQFF	TGTGCCAGCAGTCTATACAATGAGCAGTTCTTC
TRBJ2-2	.	few	TRBV6-6	CASSYPSGPNTGELFF	TGTGCCAGCAGTTATCCCAGCGGGCCTAACACCGGGGAGCTGTTTTTT
TRBJ2-6	TRBD2	.	TRBV12-3/TRBV12-4	CASSLLEWGGRSSGANVLTF	TGTGCCAGCAGTTTATTAGAGTGGGGCGGGAGATCGTCTGGGGCCAACGTCCTGACTTTC
TRBJ1-5	.	.	TRBV29-1	CSVGGPGRQPQHF	TGCAGCGTTGGGGGGCCCGGTCGGCAGCCCCAGCATTTT
TRBJ1-5	.	.	TRBV5-1	CASSLVGDPNQPQHF	TGCGCCAGCAGCTTGGTTGGGGATCCGAATCAGCCCCAGCATTTT
TRBJ1-4	.	few	TRBV6-5	CASSYRAGSIKLFF	TGTGCCAGCAGTTACCGGGCGGGGAGCATAAAACTGTTTTTT
TRBJ2-7	.	few	TRBV25-1	CASSAARGSGYEQYF	TGTGCCAGCAGTGCAGCCAGGGGTTCTGGGTACGAGCAGTACTTC
TRBJ2-7	TRBD1	few	TRBV28	CASSNGQGRGEQYF	TGTGCCAGCAGTAACGGACAGGGAAGGGGCGAGCAGTACTTC
TRBJ2-1	TRBD2	few	TRBV7-2	CASSLKGTSAYNEQFF	TGTGCCAGCAGCCTAAAGGGGACTAGCGCGTACAATGAGCAGTTCTTC
TRBJ2-2	TRBD2	.	TRBV12-3/TRBV12-4	CASSLFPAGGRPGELFF	TGTGCCAGCAGTTTATTCCCAGCGGGAGGGCGCCCCGGGGAGCTGTTTTTT
TRBJ2-7	.	many	TRBV29-1	CSSIPPAGRYEQYF	TGCAGCTCTATCCCACCGGCAGGGAGGTACGAGCAGTACTTC
TRBJ2-1	TRBD2	few	TRBV14	CASSQESGVNYNEQFF	TGTGCCAGCAGCCAAGAGAGCGGGGTTAACTACAATGAGCAGTTCTTC
TRBJ2-2	TRBD2	.	TRBV20-1	CSARTTSERNTGELFF	TGCAGTGCCAGGACTACTAGCGAGCGGAACACCGGGGAGCTGTTTTTT
TRBJ2-1	.	few	TRBV29-1	CSDGTSAYNEQFF	TGCAGCGACGGGACATCAGCCTACAATGAGCAGTTCTTC
TRBJ1-1	.	.	TRBV29-1	CSTLIEGGRAEAFF	TGCAGCACTTTGATCGAAGGGGGGAGGGCTGAAGCTTTCTTT
TRBJ1-4	TRBD1	many	TRBV5-1	CASSLGDRGNEKLFF	TGCGCCAGCAGCTTGGGGGACAGGGGAAACGAAAAACTGTTTTTT
TRBJ1-1	.	few	TRBV11-2	CASRRPGTHTEAFF	TGTGCCAGCAGACGCCCAGGGACACATACTGAAGCTTTCTTT
TRBJ1-1	.	.	TRBV7-9	CASSHKGTEAFF	TGTGCCAGCAGCCATAAAGGGACTGAAGCTTTCTTT
TRBJ2-3	.	many	TRBV7-8	CASSTRRISTDTQYF	TGTGCCAGCAGCACCAGGAGAATTAGCACAGATACGCAGTATTTT
TRBJ2-1	TRBD1	.	TRBV19	CASTPAGTGYLGTQFF	TGTGCCAGTACCCCCGCCGGGACAGGGTACCTTGGCACCCAGTTCTTC